Listed below are T cell receptor beta chains from one sample, sequenced in a study of T-cell memory formation after mild COVID-19. From the 5' RACE reads, TCRdb called clonotypes with MiXCR, one entry per CDR3 protein. The sample shows approximately 490,000 distinct CDR3 sequences, roughly 20% of them seen only once. The specimen was PBMCs or a T cell subset sorted from them (not recorded which). Receptor source: an adult woman who had mild COVID-19 (a few samples of this study predate the infection). Cell type and time point are not known. The CDR3 runs from the conserved cysteine through the conserved F or W. The D gene is left open where the match is weak. Size tells how often a clone was seen (once, few, many) or the class of an expanded clone, and some rows leave it out.

V,J,D,size,DNA,CDR3
TRBV4-1,TRBJ2-2,TRBD1,-,TGCGCCAGCAGCCACCACCTCCCTCGGACAGGGACGAACACCGGGGAGCTGTTTTTT,CASSHHLPRTGTNTGELFF
TRBV7-2,TRBJ2-3,-,-,TGTGCCAGCAGCTTAGGTACGAAGCCAGATACGCAGTATTTT,CASSLGTKPDTQYF
TRBV9,TRBJ1-2,-,-,TGTGCCAGCAGCGTAGACGGGACTTCGTATGGCTACACCTTC,CASSVDGTSYGYTF
TRBV9,TRBJ1-6,-,few,TGTGCCAGCAGCGCCGGAGACGGGTATAATTCACCCCTCCACTTT,CASSAGDGYNSPLHF
TRBV5-1,TRBJ1-1,TRBD1,few,TGCGCCAGCAGCGGACAGGGAAGGAACACTGAAGCTTTCTTT,CASSGQGRNTEAFF
TRBV9,TRBJ2-7,TRBD1,-,TGTGCCAGCAGCGGAGACGACAGGGACTACGAGCAGTACTTC,CASSGDDRDYEQYF
TRBV10-3,TRBJ2-7,TRBD1,-,TGTGCCATCAGGGGGACAGGGTTCCCTCACGAGCAGTACTTC,CAIRGTGFPHEQYF
TRBV7-9,TRBJ2-5,-,-,TGTGCCAGCAGCGATGCAAACAGGGAGGAGACCCAGTACTTC,CASSDANREETQYF
TRBV5-5,TRBJ2-1,-,-,TGTGCCAGCAGCTCAGTTGCCGGGGTGATATACAATGAGCAGTTCTTC,CASSSVAGVIYNEQFF
TRBV13,TRBJ2-7,TRBD2,few,TGTGCCAGCAGCACCTATACTACCCGGACTAGCGGGTACGAGCAGTACTTC,CASSTYTTRTSGYEQYF
TRBV18,TRBJ1-1,TRBD1,few,TGTGCCAGCTCGGCGGCGACAGGGGGAGTGAACACTGAAGCTTTCTTT,CASSAATGGVNTEAFF
TRBV20-1,TRBJ2-6,-,few,TGCAGTGCTAGAGGGCCTAAGAGCTCTGGGGCCAACGTCCTGACTTTC,CSARGPKSSGANVLTF
TRBV5-1,TRBJ2-7,-,few,TGCGCCAGCAGCTTGTTCTCAAGCACGTTCTACGAGCAGTACTTC,CASSLFSSTFYEQYF
TRBV12-3/TRBV12-4,TRBJ1-5,-,-,TGTGCCAGCAGCCGGGGGTGGGGGAATCAGCCCCAGCATTTT,CASSRGWGNQPQHF
TRBV29-1,TRBJ2-1,-,-,TGCAGCGTTTTTGGACTGTTTGGTCGGGGCTCCTACAATGAGCAGTTCTTC,CSVFGLFGRGSYNEQFF
TRBV7-9,TRBJ2-5,TRBD2,many,TGTGCCAGCAGCATTAACCTAGCGGGGGCAGAGACCCAGTACTTC,CASSINLAGAETQYF
TRBV5-6,TRBJ1-2,-,few,TGTGCCAGCAGCGCGGGGCTCTACGGCTACACCTTC,CASSAGLYGYTF
TRBV6-5,TRBJ1-1,TRBD1,-,TGTGCCAGCAGTAGTGACAGGGGGAAGAGCGTTAACACTGAAGCTTTCTTT,CASSSDRGKSVNTEAFF
TRBV4-1,TRBJ2-1,-,-,TGCGCCAGCAGCCAAGAGCCCGAGGGATACAGCTACAATGAGCAGTTCTTC,CASSQEPEGYSYNEQFF
TRBV7-3,TRBJ2-1,-,many,TGTGCCAGCAGCCTCTCGGGCGCTTACAATGAGCAGTTCTTC,CASSLSGAYNEQFF
TRBV11-3,TRBJ1-1,-,-,TGTGCCAGCAGCTTGTCTTCGGGCCCTGGGTACACTGAAGCTTTCTTT,CASSLSSGPGYTEAFF
TRBV7-9,TRBJ1-1,-,-,TGTGCCAGCAGCCTACAAGACACTGAAGCTTTCTTT,CASSLQDTEAFF
TRBV9,TRBJ2-5,-,-,TGTGCCAGCAGCGTAGAACTTAAAGAGACCCAGTACTTC,CASSVELKETQYF
TRBV20-1,TRBJ1-2,-,few,TGCAGTGCTAGAGTGCGAACAAGAGCTGGTGGCTACACCTTC,CSARVRTRAGGYTF
TRBV6-1,TRBJ1-2,TRBD1,-,TGTGCCAGCAGTGCCGGGGACAGCAATAACTATGGCTACACCTTC,CASSAGDSNNYGYTF
TRBV12-3/TRBV12-4,TRBJ2-3,-,few,TGTGCCAGCAGTTCCTGGGACTTTACAGATACGCAGTATTTT,CASSSWDFTDTQYF
TRBV5-1,TRBJ1-3,-,few,TGCGCCAGCGCGCAGGCGGGGTCCACTGGAAACACCATATATTTT,CASAQAGSTGNTIYF
TRBV9,TRBJ2-7,TRBD2,-,TGTGCCAGCAGCGTAGAAGGAGCGGGGGACGAGCAGTACTTC,CASSVEGAGDEQYF
TRBV5-6,TRBJ2-7,TRBD2,-,TGTGCCAGCAGCTTTCGGTCGGGACTAGCGACGCCAGGGACCTACGAGCAGTACTTC,CASSFRSGLATPGTYEQYF
TRBV9,TRBJ2-1,-,-,TGTGCCAGCAGCGTAGGGACTGGCCCCACCCCCGCCAATGAGCAGTTCTTC,CASSVGTGPTPANEQFF
TRBV20-1,TRBJ2-5,TRBD1,few,TGCAGTGCTAGAGATCACGGACAGGGGGCGGAGACCCAGTACTTC,CSARDHGQGAETQYF
TRBV7-9,TRBJ1-1,-,-,TGTGCCAGCAGCCCCGTTGTCCTGGAAGCTTTCTTT,CASSPVVLEAFF
TRBV9,TRBJ2-7,TRBD1,-,TGTGCCAGCAGCGCCGGGACAGGGGTTTACGAGCAGTACTTC,CASSAGTGVYEQYF
TRBV24-1,TRBJ1-1,-,-,TGTGCCACCAGCTCGGACAGAAGAAGCGACGGGGCTTTCTTT,CATSSDRRSDGAFF
TRBV24-1,TRBJ2-7,TRBD1,-,TGTGCCACCAGTGATCAGGGACAGGGAGCCTACGAGCAGTACTTC,CATSDQGQGAYEQYF
TRBV19,TRBJ2-1,TRBD2,-,TGTGCCAGTAGTATAAGAGCGGGAGGGGATGAGCAGTTCTTC,CASSIRAGGDEQFF
TRBV29-1,TRBJ1-4,-,-,TGCAGCGGACAGGCAGGGGAGGCAGGAGTACTGTTTTTT,CSGQAGEAGVLFF
TRBV7-9,TRBJ2-2,-,-,TGTGCCAGCAGCACAGGACCCGGGGAGCTGTTTTTT,CASSTGPGELFF
TRBV11-1,TRBJ2-4,TRBD1,-,TGTGCCAGCAGCTTAGCGACAGGGATGGACAAAAACATTCAGTACTTC,CASSLATGMDKNIQYF
TRBV27,TRBJ1-5,-,-,TGTGCCAGCGGCGGGGGGACTAACGTTTGGCAGCCCCAGCATTTT,CASGGGTNVWQPQHF